This TCR beta chain was observed in a study of blood T cell repertoires in COVID-19. Study-wide background: Samples came from the United States, Italy and Spain, spanning acute and convalescent COVID-19. The cDNA or gDNA used as material had been derived from T cells, B-cell-depleted T cells, or PBMCs.

Per germline, CDR1 MNHEY and CDR2 SVGAGI. This CDR3 comprises 13 residues. The ends lost 7 bases at V and 5 bases at J; junction bases unmatched: 6. Authors' data handling: Using reference gene primer amplification, nucleated cell counts were estimated. TCRdb keeps only in-frame clones here, not all; method: immunoSEQ multiplex PCR. Clone size and the V and J calls come from that table; the DNA yielded D and trimming. Among more than 70,000 clones listed, about 76% were seen once. Material for sequencing was peripheral blood. This rearrangement joins TRBV6-5 to TRBJ2-5; 8 nucleotides line up with TRBD1. The TCR comes from a human donor in a cohort sampled during active COVID-19. CDR3 bases: TGTGCCAGCACCACCCCAGGGGGCGAGACCCAGTACTTC. Translating gives CASTTPGGETQYF.